One and the same sample provided the 3 T cell receptor beta chains below, sequenced in a study of blood T cell repertoires in COVID-19. Only in-frame clones appear in the TCRdb table, and some are missing; sequencing was by immunoSEQ multiplex PCR. The sample carries about 120,000 clones, about 88% recorded once. The sample consisted of peripheral blood. These receptor sequences come from a man in his forties or fifties with acute or convalescent COVID-19.

CDR3: CASSLATGYYEQYF. The CDR3, as DNA: TGTGCCAGCAGCTTAGCTACAGGGTACTACGAGCAGTACTTC. The chain carries TRBV7-2 and TRBJ2-7, with TRBD1 as a possible D gene (6 bases). Germline V gives CDR1 SGHTA, CDR2 FQGNSA. This CDR3 spans 14 amino acids. V lost 0 bases and J 3 bases, leaving 9 bases between the germline ends.

This rearrangement joins TRBV11-2 to TRBJ2-5, with D unclear. CDR3 length: 12 amino acids. Germline lookup yields CDR1 SGHAT and CDR2 FQNNGV. V was shortened by 3 bases and J by 4 bases, with 6 bases between the two germline ends. The CDR3 nucleotides are TGTGCCAGCAGCTTTCGCGGAGAGACCCAGTACTTC. Translating it yields CASSFRGETQYF.

By sample fraction, this clone is medium-sized. The gene calls are TRBV11-2 and TRBJ1-2, with 8 bases fitting TRBD1. Losses at the gene ends were 4 bases for V and 5 bases for J; bases not matched to a gene: 9. The CDR3 is 15 residues long. Looked up from germline, CDR1 is SGHAT and CDR2 is FQNNGV. The CDR3 sequence: CASSSTRTGLYGYTF. The CDR3 bases are TGTGCCAGCAGCTCTACAAGGACAGGGCTGTATGGCTACACCTTC. Full variable domain (outside the CDR3, taken from reference TRBV11-2 and TRBJ1-2): EAGVAQSPRYKIIEKRQSVAFWCNPISGHATLYWYQQILGQGPKLLIQFQNNGVVDDSQLPKDRFSAERLKGVDSTLKIQPAKLEDSAVYLCASSSTRTGLYGYTFGSGTRLTVV.